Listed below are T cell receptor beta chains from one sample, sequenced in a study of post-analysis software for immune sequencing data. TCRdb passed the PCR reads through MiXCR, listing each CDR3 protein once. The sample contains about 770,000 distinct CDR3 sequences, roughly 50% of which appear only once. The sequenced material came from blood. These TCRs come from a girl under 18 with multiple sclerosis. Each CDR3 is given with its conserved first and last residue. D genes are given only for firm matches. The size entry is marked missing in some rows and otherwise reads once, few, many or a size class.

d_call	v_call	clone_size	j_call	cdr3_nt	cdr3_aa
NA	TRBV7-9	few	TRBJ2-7	TGTGCCAGCAGCTTCGGTCGGGGGAGCGAGCAGTACTTC	CASSFGRGSEQYF
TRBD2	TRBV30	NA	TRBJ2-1	TGTGCCCTGAGGACTAGCGGCGTGTACAATGAGCAGTTCTTC	CALRTSGVYNEQFF
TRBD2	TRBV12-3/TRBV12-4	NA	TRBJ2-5	TGTGCCAGCAGCCGCCGACTAGCGGGGGCACAAGAGACCCAGTACTTC	CASSRRLAGAQETQYF
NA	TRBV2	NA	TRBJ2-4	TGTGCCAGCAGCGGCGACACAGGGTTAGCCAAAAACATTCAGTACTTC	CASSGDTGLAKNIQYF
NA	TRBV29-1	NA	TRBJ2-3	TGCAGCGTTGAAGTAGGAGGGGGAGATACGCAGTATTTT	CSVEVGGGDTQYF
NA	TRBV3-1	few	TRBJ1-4	TGTGCCAGCAGCCAGGGGAGGGGAACTAATGAAAAACTGTTTTTT	CASSQGRGTNEKLFF
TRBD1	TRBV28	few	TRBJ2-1	TGTGCCAGCAGTTTGGGGGGTTGGGACAGGGGGCAGAATGAGCAGTTCTTC	CASSLGGWDRGQNEQFF
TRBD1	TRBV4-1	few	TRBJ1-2	TGCGCCAGCAGCCCAGAAAGGGGCAGACAGGGAAGGGACTATGGCTACACCTTC	CASSPERGRQGRDYGYTF
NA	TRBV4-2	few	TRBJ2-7	TGTGCCAGCAGCCAACCTTTTCCCTACGAGCAGTACTTC	CASSQPFPYEQYF
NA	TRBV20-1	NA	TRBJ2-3	TGCAGTGTCGGTGGGGGGGGTAGGGGGCATGCAGATACGCAGTATTTT	CSVGGGGRGHADTQYF
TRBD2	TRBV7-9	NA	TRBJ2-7	TGTGCCAGCAGCTTGGGCCGGGAGGGAAGGACCTACGAGCAGTACTTC	CASSLGREGRTYEQYF
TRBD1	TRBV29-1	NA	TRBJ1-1	TGCAGCGTTGAAGTCCCCAGGGGGACTGAAGCTTTCTTT	CSVEVPRGTEAFF
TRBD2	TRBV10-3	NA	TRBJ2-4	TGTGCCATCAAAGCGGGAGGGGAAAACATTCAGTACTTC	CAIKAGGENIQYF
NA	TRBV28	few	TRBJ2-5	TGTGCCAGCAGTTCGTCGGCGAGGGGACCTCAAGAGACCCAGTACTTC	CASSSSARGPQETQYF
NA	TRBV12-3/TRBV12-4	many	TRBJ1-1	TGTGCCAGCACCCCCTACGGGCACACTGAAGCTTTCTTT	CASTPYGHTEAFF
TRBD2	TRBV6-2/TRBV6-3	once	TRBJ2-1	TGTGCCAGCATCTTGGGACTAAACTACAATGAGCAGTTCTTC	CASILGLNYNEQFF
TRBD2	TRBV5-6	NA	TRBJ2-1	TGTGCCAGCAGCATAATGACTAGCGGGCCATACAATGAGCAGTTCTTC	CASSIMTSGPYNEQFF
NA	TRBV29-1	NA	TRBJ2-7	TGCAGCGTTGGGACGGGGTCTGCCTACGAGCAGTACTTC	CSVGTGSAYEQYF
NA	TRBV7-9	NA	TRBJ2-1	TGTGCCAGCAGCCCGAGATCCAACAATGAGCAGTTCTTC	CASSPRSNNEQFF